A single T cell receptor beta chain is shown here with its context. What this receptor recognizes is not known. Base quality data are lacking; no much larger clone is found one base away. This entry is derived from a study of blood T cells in healthy people across ages (dated by TCRdb to 2013 to 2016). Background on the whole study: In model experiments, template switching captured about one uniquely barcoded TCR beta cDNA molecule for every two T cells. Age-related changes in TCR beta repertoire diversity were measured in the study by deep sequencing normalized with unique cDNA molecular identifiers. The donors were split into four age groups: young (average about 16 years), middle-aged (39), aged (about 56) and long-lived (approximately 80). Donors of different ages were randomly distributed across sequencing lanes to avoid experimental bias. Two additional independent replicas of 1 million unique cDNA reads from the same blood draw were analyzed for two donors (one aged 18 to 30 and one aged 80 or older).

To prepare the library, 5' RACE was applied. TCRdb names Illumina HiSeq 2500 as the instrument used. A second roughly 6 to 11 cycle PCR used a sample-barcoded 5' primer and a J-beta primer mix. A template-switch 5' adaptor carrying 12 random nucleotides introduced a unique molecular identifier onto each TCR beta cDNA molecule. Each sample yielded at least 3 million CDR3-containing paired-end reads. First-strand cDNA was synthesized from all RNA with the Mint cDNA synthesis kit, primed by a TRBC-specific oligonucleotide. All cDNA was treated with uracil-DNA glycosylase and then went through a first 18-cycle PCR with the universal primers M1SS and BC2_uni_R. On the authors' methods: For normalization, 1 million high-quality reads were randomly selected from each sample, with every read carrying a distinct molecular identifier. Reads with shared molecular identifiers were discarded instead of being binned into consensus sequences. CDR3 identification, clonotype clustering and error correction used MiTCR with a Q25 quality threshold and the strictest error-elimination algorithm. Lower-bound total TCR beta diversity was estimated with a nonparametric unseen species model using Euler transformation. TCRdb reprocessing: public reads trimmed at Q25 with fastp, clones called with MiXCR, in-frame beta chains kept. Every CDR3 protein is listed once, alongside the most common genes and DNA of its rows. TCRdb assigned the V and J calls; the authors' analysis was not used. This sample has about 1 million distinct CDR3 sequences in its table, and more than 35% of those were observed once. The leading ten clones occupy approximately 20% of the sample.

Between the V and J ends, shortened by 6 bases and 8 bases respectively, the junction contains 13 bases. From a lookup of the germline V gene (reference sequence), CDR1 and CDR2 are LNHDA and SQIVND. The CDR3 numbers 13 residues from cysteine through phenylalanine. CDR3 DNA only is kept here, 39 bases in frame from base 1. Donors were a few dozen systemically healthy Caucasian individuals from Russia aged roughly 6 to 100 years. Each donor gave 8 to 10 milliliters of peripheral blood, collected into EDTA-treated Vacutainer tubes. Ficoll-Paque density-gradient centrifugation was used to isolate PBMCs, with at least 6.5 million per sample. Total RNA was extracted from PBMCs with Trizol reagent, with at least 6 micrograms obtained per sample. For every donor, an aliquot of PBMCs went through flow cytometry to measure the percentages of naive CD45RAhigh/CD27high T cells. General findings and caveats noted by the study authors: Bulk unsorted PBMC profiling prevented conclusive comparison of naive and antigen-experienced compartments. As age increased, observed TCR beta diversity per million T cells dropped in a roughly linear way, and a significant reduction was already evident by age about 36. Donor CMV infection status was unknown, potentially confounding age-related changes in expanded clonotypes. The long-lived group showed more naive CD4+ T cells, fewer expanded clones and increased TCR diversity than the aged group, suggesting age selection. Observed TCR beta diversity correlated strongly with the percentage of naive T cells measured by flow cytometry. Estimates of total diversity from one million sequenced T cells were regarded as lower bounds and underestimates.

The chain joins TRBV19 to TRBJ1-4; a weak D assignment points to TRBD1 (6 bases agree). Sample: blood. The TCR comes from a woman between 55 and 75 years old in good health. The DNA is TGTGCCAGTAGGTTGGCAGGGGAGGAAAAACTGTTTTTT. It is translated as CASRLAGEEKLFF.